The T cell receptor beta chain described here comes from a study of T cell repertoires in cytomegalovirus infection. The CDR3 spans 15 residues. Deletions cut 6 bases from V and 1 base from J, with 14 bases between. Germline lookup yields CDR1 LNHDA and CDR2 SQIVND (reference sequence). TCRdb re-analysed the reads in MiXCR, keeping a single row per CDR3 protein. Found here are about 740,000 distinct CDR3 sequences, 35% of them singletons; the top ten hold around 2.8%. The chain carries TRBV19 and TRBJ2-3; D ambiguous. The clonotype comes from a human donor in good health (CMV status not recorded). Some clones in this sample may be carry-over from other donors' samples. Sequencing used PBMCs. The CDR3 DNA reads TGTGCCAGTAGCCGTTTGTCGCTGCGCACAGATACGCAGTATTTT. Its translation is CASSRLSLRTDTQYF. Supplemented by reference TRBV19 and TRBJ2-3, the full variable domain reads DGGITQSPKYLFRKEGQNVTLSCEQNLNHDAMYWYRQDPGQGLRLIYYSQIVNDFQKGDIAEGYSVSREKKESFPLTVTSAQKNPTAFYLCASSRLSLRTDTQYFGPGTRLTVL.